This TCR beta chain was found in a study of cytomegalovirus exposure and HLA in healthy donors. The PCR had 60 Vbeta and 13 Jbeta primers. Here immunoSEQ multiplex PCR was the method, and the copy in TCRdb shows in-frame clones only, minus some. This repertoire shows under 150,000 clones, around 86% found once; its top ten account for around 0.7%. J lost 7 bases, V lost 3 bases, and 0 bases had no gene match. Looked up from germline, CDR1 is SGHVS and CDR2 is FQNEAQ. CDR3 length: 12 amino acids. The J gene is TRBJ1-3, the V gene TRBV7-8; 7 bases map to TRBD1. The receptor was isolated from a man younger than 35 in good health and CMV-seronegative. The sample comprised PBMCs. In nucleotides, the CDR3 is TGTGCCAGCAGCTTGACAGGGAACACCATATATTTT. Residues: CASSLTGNTIYF.